The 14 T cell receptor beta chains presented below share a single source sample, sequenced in a study of shared clonotypes between healthy human individuals. TCRdb's table, derived via immunoSEQ multiplex PCR, lists solely in-frame clones and lacks some. Of hundreds of thousands of clones detected, 70% to 80% appear once; the ten largest clones hold about 13%. The sequencing sample was made of PBMCs. These receptors originate from a middle-aged woman in good health. Some clones in this sample may be carry-over from other donors' samples.

The gene calls are TRBV4-3 and TRBJ2-7; D is possibly TRBD1 (5 bases). Trimming left V 0 bases short and J 7 bases short, with 10 bases between. The germline gives CDR1 LGHNA, CDR2 YSLEER. The CDR3 spans 13 residues. CDR3 region: CASSQDVGREQYF. CDR3 DNA sequence: TGCGCCAGCAGCCAAGATGTGGGGCGGGAGCAGTACTTC.

V and J are TRBV29-1 and TRBJ2-1; D possibly matches TRBD1 or TRBD2 (6 bases each). V was trimmed by 5 bases and J by 8 bases, leaving 13 bases between them. The CDR3 has 12 residues. CDR1 is SQVTM and CDR2 is ANQGSEA in the germline V gene. The CDR3 nucleotides read TGCAGCGTTCCGGGGGCGTTGTATGAGCAGTTCTTC. Translated: CSVPGALYEQFF.

To note about this clone: The sample carries other DNA sequences with the same CDR3. The chain joins TRBV2 to TRBJ1-5; D not resolved. The CDR3 covers 15 residues. Germline V gene sequence: CDR1 SNHLY, CDR2 FYNNEI. The V gene lost 6 bases and the J gene lost 5 bases, with 17 bases spanning the gap. The CDR3 loop is CASRPTASGDQPQHF. CDR3 bases: TGTGCCAGCAGACCTACTGCCTCGGGCGATCAGCCCCAGCATTTT.

This chain uses TRBV7-3 with TRBJ2-1; TRBD2 aligns across 7 bases. CDR3 length: 16 amino acids. The trim removed 5 bases at V and 0 bases at J, leaving 7 bases unmatched. CDR1 is SGHTA, CDR2 FQGTGA, per germline. The CDR3 DNA reads as TGTGCCAGCAGCCTCTCTAGCGGCAGCTCCTACAATGAGCAGTTCTTC. Protein sequence: CASSLSSGSSYNEQFF.

J is TRBJ2-1 and V is TRBV4-1; 12 positions agree with TRBD2. Germline V gene sequence: CDR1 MGHRA, CDR2 YSYEKL. The CDR3 covers 16 residues. After removal of 4 bases from V and 9 bases from J, the junction contained 10 bases not matched to a gene. The CDR3: CASSLWTSGTGGEQFF. CDR3 nucleotide sequence: TGCGCCAGCAGCCTCTGGACTAGCGGGACCGGTGGTGAGCAGTTCTTC.

The chain uses TRBV5-4 and TRBJ2-7; tentative D call: TRBD2 (6 bases). The CDR3 length is 14 residues. V dropped 4 bases and J dropped 0 bases, with 11 bases sitting between them. CDR1 and CDR2 from the germline V gene are SGHNT and YYREEE (reference sequence). CDR3 DNA: TGTGCCAGCAGCATAGCGGTTAGCTCCTACGAGCAGTACTTC. As protein: CASSIAVSSYEQYF.

The rearrangement joins TRBV29-1 to TRBJ1-1, with D tentatively TRBD1 (5 bases). The CDR3 sequence is 14 residues long. V gave up 3 bases and J gave up 0 bases, with 11 bases separating them. CDR1 is SQVTM and CDR2 is ANQGSEA in the germline V gene. The CDR3 DNA is TGCAGCGTTGAGAACGGGGGGTTGAACACTGAAGCTTTCTTT. This translates into CSVENGGLNTEAFF.

The V call is TRBV7-6, the J call TRBJ2-7; TRBD2 is a possible D gene (7 bases). Trimming took 7 bases from V and 2 from J, leaving 15 bases between them. The germline gives CDR1 SGHVS, CDR2 FNYEAQ. CDR3 length: 14 residues. The CDR3 DNA sequence: TGTGCCAGCACCCTGGGGGGGGACACCTACGAGCAGTACTTC. Amino acid sequence: CASTLGGDTYEQYF.

The chain joins TRBV18 to TRBJ2-7; D remains unclear. CDR1 KGHSH and CDR2 LQKENI come from the germline V gene. This CDR3 is 13 amino acids long. Trimming removed 3 bases at V and 2 bases at J, with 8 bases between. CDR3 amino acids: CASSPFATYEQYF. The CDR3 coding sequence is TGTGCCAGCTCACCCTTCGCGACCTACGAGCAGTACTTC.

In its sample, this clone was seen a few times. The chain recombines TRBV13 with TRBJ1-5; no reliable D call. Trimming took 4 bases from V and 9 from J, leaving 10 bases between them. The V gene's germline CDR1 is PRHDT and CDR2 FYEKMQ (reference sequence). The CDR3 has 12 residues. The CDR3 sequence: CASSSTLGPQHF. CDR3 in DNA: TGTGCCAGCAGCTCAACCCTCGGGCCCCAGCATTTT.

The rearrangement uses TRBV19 and TRBJ2-3; tentatively, D is TRBD2 (5 bases). Germline V CDR1 and CDR2: LNHDA, SQIVND (reference sequence). CDR3 length: 15 residues. V was shortened by 7 bases and J by 6 bases, with 20 bases between the two germline ends. The CDR3 DNA is TGTGCCAGTACGGCTGACTACCCCACCTCGGATACGCAGTATTTT. Translated, it gives CASTADYPTSDTQYF. Filled out from reference TRBV19 and TRBJ2-3, the complete variable domain reads DGGITQSPKYLFRKEGQNVTLSCEQNLNHDAMYWYRQDPGQGLRLIYYSQIVNDFQKGDIAEGYSVSREKKESFPLTVTSAQKNPTAFYLCASTADYPTSDTQYFGPGTRLTVL.

The V call is TRBV28, the J call TRBJ1-2; the match to TRBD1 covers 7 bases. The CDR3 has 12 residues. V trimming: 7 bases; J trimming: 8 bases; junction bases outside the gene matches: 7. Per the germline V gene, CDR1 is MDHEN and CDR2 is SYDVKM. CDR3 loop: CASTLTGRGYTF. The CDR3 region has the DNA TGTGCCAGCACCTTGACAGGGAGGGGCTACACCTTC.

The chain links TRBV5-4 to TRBJ2-1; D call uncertain. The length of the CDR3 is 15 residues. Germline V gives CDR1 SGHNT, CDR2 YYREEE (reference sequence). The V end was cut by 3 bases, the J end by 3 bases, with 13 bases between. CDR3 DNA: TGTGCCAGCAGCTCACAGCTTCTGAGCTACAATGAGCAGTTCTTC. Its protein product is CASSSQLLSYNEQFF.

The rearrangement joins TRBV2 to TRBJ1-6; D is unclear. The CDR3 consists of 16 residues. Trimming took 4 bases from V and 7 from J, leaving 17 bases between them. The germline gives CDR1 SNHLY, CDR2 FYNNEI. The CDR3 bases are TGTGCCAGCAGTGCGACCTCGGGTTTCGGGAATTCACCCCTCCACTTT. Amino acid sequence: CASSATSGFGNSPLHF.